This T cell receptor beta chain was identified during a study of T cells after yellow fever vaccination. Across the whole study: It was SMART-Seq v4 Ultra Low Input that prepared the fractions with low cell numbers.

The ends lost 0 bases at V and 7 bases at J; junction bases unmatched: 9. The germline V gene has CDR1 SGHDT and CDR2 YYEEEE. The CDR3 contains 16 residues. From the 5' RACE reads, TCRdb called clonotypes with MiXCR, one entry per CDR3 protein. The sample carries hundreds of thousands of distinct CDR3 sequences, 13% recorded once. The TCR sequence derives from a man aged 25 to 45 who received the YFV17D yellow fever vaccine. The J gene is TRBJ2-1, the V gene TRBV5-6, with 8 bases matching TRBD2. The sequencing here drew on PBMCs, taken on the day of the yellow fever booster vaccination. For the CDR3, the DNA is TGTGCCAGCAGCTTGGGGGCGGGGGGAGCTCCTAATGAGCAGTTCTTC. This encodes CASSLGAGGAPNEQFF.